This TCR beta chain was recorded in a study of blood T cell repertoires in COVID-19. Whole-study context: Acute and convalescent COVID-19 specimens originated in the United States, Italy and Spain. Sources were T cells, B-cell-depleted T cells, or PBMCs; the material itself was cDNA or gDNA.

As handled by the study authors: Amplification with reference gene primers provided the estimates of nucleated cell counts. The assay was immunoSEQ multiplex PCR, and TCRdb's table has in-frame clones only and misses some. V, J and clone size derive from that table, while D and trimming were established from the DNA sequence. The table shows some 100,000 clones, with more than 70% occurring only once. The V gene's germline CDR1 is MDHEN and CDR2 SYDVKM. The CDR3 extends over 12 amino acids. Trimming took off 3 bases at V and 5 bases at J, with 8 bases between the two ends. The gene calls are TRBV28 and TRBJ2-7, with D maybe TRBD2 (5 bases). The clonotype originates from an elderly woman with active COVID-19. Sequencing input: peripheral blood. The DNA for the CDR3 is TGTGCCAGCAGTTTCGTGAGGGACGAGCAGTACTTC. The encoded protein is CASSFVRDEQYF.